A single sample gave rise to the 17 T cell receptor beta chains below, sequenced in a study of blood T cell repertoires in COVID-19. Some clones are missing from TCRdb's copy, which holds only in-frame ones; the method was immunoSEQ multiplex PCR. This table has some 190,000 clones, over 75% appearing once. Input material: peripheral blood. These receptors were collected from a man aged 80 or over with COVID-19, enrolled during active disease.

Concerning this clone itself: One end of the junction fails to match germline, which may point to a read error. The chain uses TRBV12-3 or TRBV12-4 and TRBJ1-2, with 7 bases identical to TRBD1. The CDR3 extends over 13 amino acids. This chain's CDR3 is CASSLEDPGQTSF. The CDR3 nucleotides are TGTGCCAGCAGTTTGGAGGACCCGGGACAGACGTCCTTC.

The CDR3 coding sequence is TGTGCCAGCAGTGAATTCTCCTCCCAACTAGCGGGGTTCAATGAGCAGTTCTTC. The encoded protein is CASSEFSSQLAGFNEQFF. V usage is TRBV6-1 and J usage is TRBJ2-1; 10 bases agree with TRBD2. The V and J ends lost 2 bases and 6 bases, in that order; junction bases with no gene match: 13. The CDR3 is 18 amino acids. Germline V gene lookup returns CDR1 MNHNS and CDR2 SASEGT.

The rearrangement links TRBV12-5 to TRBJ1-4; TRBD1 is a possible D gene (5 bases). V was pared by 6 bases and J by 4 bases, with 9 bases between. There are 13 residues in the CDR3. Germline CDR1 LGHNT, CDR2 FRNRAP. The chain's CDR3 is CASGGAHNEKLFF. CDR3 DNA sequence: TGTGCTAGTGGAGGGGCGCATAATGAAAAACTGTTTTTT.

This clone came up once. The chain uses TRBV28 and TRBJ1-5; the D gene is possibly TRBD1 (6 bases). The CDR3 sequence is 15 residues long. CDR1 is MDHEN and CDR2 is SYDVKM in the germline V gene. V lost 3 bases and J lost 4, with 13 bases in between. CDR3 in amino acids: CASSFKGRGNQPQHF. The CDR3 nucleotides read TGTGCCAGCAGTTTCAAAGGCAGGGGAAATCAGCCCCAGCATTTT.

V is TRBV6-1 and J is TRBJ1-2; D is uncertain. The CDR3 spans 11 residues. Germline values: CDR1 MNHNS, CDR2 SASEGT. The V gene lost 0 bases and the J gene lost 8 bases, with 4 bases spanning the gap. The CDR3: CASSEAGGYTF. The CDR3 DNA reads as TGTGCCAGCAGTGAAGCGGGCGGCTACACCTTC.

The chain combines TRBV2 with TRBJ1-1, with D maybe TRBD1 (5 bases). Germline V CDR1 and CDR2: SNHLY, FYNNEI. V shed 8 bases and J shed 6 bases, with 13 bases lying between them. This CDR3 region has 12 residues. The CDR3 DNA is TGTGCCAGCCGGTTGGGGGGTGCTGAAGCTTTCTTT. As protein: CASRLGGAEAFF. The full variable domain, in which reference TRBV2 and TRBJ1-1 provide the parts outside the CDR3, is EPEVTQTPSHQVTQMGQEVILRCVPISNHLYFYWYRQILGQKVEFLVSFYNNEISEKSEIFDDQFSVERPDGSNFTLKIRSTKLEDSAMYFCASRLGGAEAFFGQGTRLTVV.

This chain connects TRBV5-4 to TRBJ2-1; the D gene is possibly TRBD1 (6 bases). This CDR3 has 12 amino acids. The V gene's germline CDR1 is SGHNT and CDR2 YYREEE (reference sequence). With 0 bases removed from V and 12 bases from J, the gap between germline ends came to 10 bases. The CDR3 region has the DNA TGTGCCAGCAGCTTGGTCAGGGGCAGGCAGTTCTTC. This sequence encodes CASSLVRGRQFF.

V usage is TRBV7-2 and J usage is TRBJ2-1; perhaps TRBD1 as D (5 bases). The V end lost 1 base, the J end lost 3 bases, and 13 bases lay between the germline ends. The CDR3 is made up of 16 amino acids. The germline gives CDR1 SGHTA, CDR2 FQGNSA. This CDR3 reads CASSLDLGVSYNEQFF. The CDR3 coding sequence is TGTGCCAGCAGCTTAGATCTAGGGGTAAGCTACAATGAGCAGTTCTTC.

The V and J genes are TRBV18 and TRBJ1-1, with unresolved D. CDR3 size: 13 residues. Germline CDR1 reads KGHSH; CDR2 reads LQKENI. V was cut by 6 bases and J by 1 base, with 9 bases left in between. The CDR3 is CASSREGNTEAFF. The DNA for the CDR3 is TGTGCCAGCTCGAGGGAGGGGAACACTGAAGCTTTCTTT.

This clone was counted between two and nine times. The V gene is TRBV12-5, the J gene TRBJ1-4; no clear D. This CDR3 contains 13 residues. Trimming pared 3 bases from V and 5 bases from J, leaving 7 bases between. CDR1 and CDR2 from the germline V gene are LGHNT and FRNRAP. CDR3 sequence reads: CASGLQFNEKLFF. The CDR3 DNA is TGTGCTAGTGGTTTACAGTTCAATGAAAAACTGTTTTTT.

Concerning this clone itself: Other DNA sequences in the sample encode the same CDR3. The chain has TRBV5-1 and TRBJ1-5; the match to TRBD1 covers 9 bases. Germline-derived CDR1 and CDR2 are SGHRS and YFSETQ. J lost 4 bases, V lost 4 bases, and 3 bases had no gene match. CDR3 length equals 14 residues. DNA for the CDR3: TGCGCCAGCAGCCCGGGGACAGGGAATCAGCCCCAGCATTTT. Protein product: CASSPGTGNQPQHF.

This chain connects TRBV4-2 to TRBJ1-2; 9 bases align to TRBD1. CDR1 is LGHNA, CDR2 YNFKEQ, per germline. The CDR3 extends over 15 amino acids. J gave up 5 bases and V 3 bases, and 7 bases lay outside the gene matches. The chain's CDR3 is CASSQEQGATYGYTF. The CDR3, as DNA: TGTGCCAGCAGCCAGGAACAGGGGGCAACGTATGGCTACACCTTC.

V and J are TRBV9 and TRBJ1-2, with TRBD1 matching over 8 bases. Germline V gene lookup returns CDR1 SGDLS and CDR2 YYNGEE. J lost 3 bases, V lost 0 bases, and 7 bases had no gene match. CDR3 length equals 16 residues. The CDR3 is CASSVALPGQDYGYTF. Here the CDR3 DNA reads TGTGCCAGCAGCGTAGCTCTACCGGGACAGGACTATGGCTACACCTTC.

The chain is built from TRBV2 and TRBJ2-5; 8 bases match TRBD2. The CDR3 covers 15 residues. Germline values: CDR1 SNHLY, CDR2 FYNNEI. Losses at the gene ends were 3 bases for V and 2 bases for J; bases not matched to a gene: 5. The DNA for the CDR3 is TGTGCCAGCAGTGAGATAGCGGGGATACAAGAGACCCAGTACTTC. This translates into CASSEIAGIQETQYF.

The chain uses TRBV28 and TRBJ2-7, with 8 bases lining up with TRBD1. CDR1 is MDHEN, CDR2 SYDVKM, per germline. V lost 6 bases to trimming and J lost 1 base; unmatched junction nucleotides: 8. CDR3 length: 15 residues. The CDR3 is CASSVTGGRSYEQYF. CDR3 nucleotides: TGTGCCAGCAGCGTAACAGGGGGTAGGTCCTACGAGCAGTACTTC.

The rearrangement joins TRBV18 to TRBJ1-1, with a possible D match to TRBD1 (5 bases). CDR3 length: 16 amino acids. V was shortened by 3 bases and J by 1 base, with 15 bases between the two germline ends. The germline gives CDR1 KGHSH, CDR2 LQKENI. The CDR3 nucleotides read TGTGCCAGCTCACCGTGGGGAATGGACAAGAACACTGAAGCTTTCTTT. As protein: CASSPWGMDKNTEAFF. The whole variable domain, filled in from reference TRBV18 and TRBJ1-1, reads NAGVMQNPRHLVRRRGQEARLRCSPMKGHSHVYWYRQLPEEGLKFMVYLQKENIIDESGMPKERFSAEFPKEGPSILRIQQVVRGDSAAYFCASSPWGMDKNTEAFFGQGTRLTVV.

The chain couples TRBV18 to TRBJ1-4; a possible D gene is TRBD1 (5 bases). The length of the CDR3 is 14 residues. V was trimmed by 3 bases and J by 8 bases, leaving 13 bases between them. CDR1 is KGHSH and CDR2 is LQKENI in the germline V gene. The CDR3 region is CASSPTADHEKLFF. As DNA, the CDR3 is TGTGCCAGCTCACCGACAGCTGATCACGAAAAACTGTTTTTT.